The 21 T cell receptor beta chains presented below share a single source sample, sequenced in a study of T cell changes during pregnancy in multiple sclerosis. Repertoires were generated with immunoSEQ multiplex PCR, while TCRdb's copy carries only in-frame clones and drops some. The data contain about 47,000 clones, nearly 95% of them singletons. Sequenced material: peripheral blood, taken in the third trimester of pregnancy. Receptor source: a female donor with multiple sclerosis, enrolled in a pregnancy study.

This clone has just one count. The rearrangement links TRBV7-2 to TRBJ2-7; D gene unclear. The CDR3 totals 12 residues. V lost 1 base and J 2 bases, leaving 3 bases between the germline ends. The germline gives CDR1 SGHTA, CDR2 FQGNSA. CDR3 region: CASSLVAYEQYF. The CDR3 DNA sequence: TGTGCCAGCAGCTTAGTAGCCTACGAGCAGTACTTC.

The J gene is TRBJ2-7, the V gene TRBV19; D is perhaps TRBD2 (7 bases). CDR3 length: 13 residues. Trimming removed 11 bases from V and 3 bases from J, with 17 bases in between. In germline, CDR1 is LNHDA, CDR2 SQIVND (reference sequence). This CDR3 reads CASNQGRDYEQYF. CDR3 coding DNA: TGTGCCTCCAACCAGGGGAGGGACTACGAGCAGTACTTC.

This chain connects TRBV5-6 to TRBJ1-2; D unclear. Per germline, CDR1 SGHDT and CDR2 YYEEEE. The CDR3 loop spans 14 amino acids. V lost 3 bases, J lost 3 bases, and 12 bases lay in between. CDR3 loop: CASSSPGFDYGYTF. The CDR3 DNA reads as TGTGCCAGCAGCTCCCCGGGGTTTGACTATGGCTACACCTTC.

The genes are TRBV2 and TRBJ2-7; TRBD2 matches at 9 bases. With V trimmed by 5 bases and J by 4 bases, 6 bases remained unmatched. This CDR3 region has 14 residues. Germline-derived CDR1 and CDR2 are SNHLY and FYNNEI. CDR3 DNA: TGTGCCAGCAGTTCCCGGACTAGCGATTACGAGCAGTACTTC. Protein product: CASSSRTSDYEQYF.

The CDR3, as DNA: TGTGCCAGCAGCTCCAGCCCCGGCGGGACCCAGTACTTC. Residues: CASSSSPGGTQYF. This chain uses TRBV7-2 with TRBJ2-5; no firm D call. V lost 4 bases to trimming and J lost 7 bases, with 13 bases between them. In germline, CDR1 is SGHTA, CDR2 FQGNSA. This CDR3 comprises 13 residues. The full variable domain, in which reference TRBV7-2 and TRBJ2-5 provide the parts outside the CDR3, is GAGVSQSPSNKVTEKGKDVELRCDPISGHTALYWYRQSLGQGLEFLIYFQGNSAPDKSGLPSDRFSAERTGGSVSTLTIQRTQQEDSAVYLCASSSSPGGTQYFGPGTRLLVL.

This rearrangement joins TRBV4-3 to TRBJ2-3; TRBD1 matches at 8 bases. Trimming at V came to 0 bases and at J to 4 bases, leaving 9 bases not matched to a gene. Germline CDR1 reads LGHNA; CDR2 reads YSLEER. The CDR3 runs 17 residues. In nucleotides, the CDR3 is TGCGCCAGCAGCCAAGAATATTGGACAGGGCCCCCAGATACGCAGTATTTT. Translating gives CASSQEYWTGPPDTQYF.

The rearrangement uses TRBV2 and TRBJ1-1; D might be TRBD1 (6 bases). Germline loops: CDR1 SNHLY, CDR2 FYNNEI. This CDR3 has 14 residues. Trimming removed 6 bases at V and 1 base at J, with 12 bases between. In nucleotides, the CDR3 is TGTGCCAGCAGACACAGAGGGGGGAACACTGAAGCTTTCTTT. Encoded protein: CASRHRGGNTEAFF.

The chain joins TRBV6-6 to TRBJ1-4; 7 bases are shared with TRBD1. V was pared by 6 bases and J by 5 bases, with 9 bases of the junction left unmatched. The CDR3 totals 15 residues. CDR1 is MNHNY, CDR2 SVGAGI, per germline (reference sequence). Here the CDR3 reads CASRRGQAINEKLFF. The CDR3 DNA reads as TGTGCCAGCAGGCGAGGACAGGCAATAAATGAAAAACTGTTTTTT.

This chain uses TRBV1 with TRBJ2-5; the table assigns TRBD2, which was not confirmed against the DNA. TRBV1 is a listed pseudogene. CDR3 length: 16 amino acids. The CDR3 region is CTSSQEKGLAEETQYF. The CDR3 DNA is TGCACCAGCAGCCAAGAGAAAGGACTAGCCGAGGAGACCCAGTACTTC.

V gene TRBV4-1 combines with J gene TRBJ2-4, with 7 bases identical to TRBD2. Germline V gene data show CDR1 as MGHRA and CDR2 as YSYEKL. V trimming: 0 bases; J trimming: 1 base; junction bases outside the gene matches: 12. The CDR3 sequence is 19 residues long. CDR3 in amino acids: CASSQDAWEGPSAKNIQYF. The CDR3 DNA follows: TGCGCCAGCAGCCAAGATGCGTGGGAGGGCCCCTCCGCCAAAAACATTCAGTACTTC.

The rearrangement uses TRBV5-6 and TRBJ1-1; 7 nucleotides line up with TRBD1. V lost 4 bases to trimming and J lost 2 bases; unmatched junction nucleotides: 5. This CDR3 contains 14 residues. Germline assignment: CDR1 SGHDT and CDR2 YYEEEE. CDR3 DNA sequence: TGTGCCAGCAGCGCAGGGGGGCGCAACACTGAAGCTTTCTTT. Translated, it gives CASSAGGRNTEAFF.

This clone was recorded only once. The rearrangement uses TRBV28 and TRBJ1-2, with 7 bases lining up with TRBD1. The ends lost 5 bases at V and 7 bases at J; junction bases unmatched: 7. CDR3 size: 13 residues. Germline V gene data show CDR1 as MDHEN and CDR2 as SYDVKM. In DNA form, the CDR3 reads TGTGCCAGCAGTCGATCGACAGGGATTGGCTACACCTTC. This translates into CASSRSTGIGYTF.

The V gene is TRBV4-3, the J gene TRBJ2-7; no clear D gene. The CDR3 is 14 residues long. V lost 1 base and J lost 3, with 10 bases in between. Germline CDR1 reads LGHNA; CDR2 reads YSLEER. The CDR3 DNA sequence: TGCGCCAGCAGCCAAGGTAGTGCCAACTACGAGCAGTACTTC. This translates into CASSQGSANYEQYF.

This chain's CDR3 is CASSYAQSNQPQHF. In DNA, the CDR3 is TGTGCCAGCAGTTATGCTCAGTCGAATCAGCCCCAGCATTTT. The chain has TRBV27 and TRBJ1-5; D gene uncertain. Trimming shortened V by 4 bases and J by 4 bases, and 11 bases separated the two germline ends. Germline V lookup: CDR1 MNHEY, CDR2 SMNVEV (reference sequence). The CDR3 runs to 14 residues.

The CDR3, as DNA: TGTGCCAGCACCACTACAGGGGAAAAACTGTTTTTT. Translation gives CASTTTGEKLFF. The V call is TRBV6-6, the J call TRBJ1-4, with D possibly matching TRBD1 (6 bases). The germline gives CDR1 MNHNY, CDR2 SVGAGI (reference sequence). The CDR3 runs to 12 residues. The V gene lost 7 bases and the J gene lost 8 bases, with 11 bases spanning the gap.

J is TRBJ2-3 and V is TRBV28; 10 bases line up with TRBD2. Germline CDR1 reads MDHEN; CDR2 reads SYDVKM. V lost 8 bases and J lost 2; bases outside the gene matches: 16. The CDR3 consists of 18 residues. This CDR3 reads CASGKSWLAGVPTDTQYF. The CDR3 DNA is TGTGCCAGCGGTAAAAGTTGGCTAGCGGGAGTCCCCACAGATACGCAGTATTTT.

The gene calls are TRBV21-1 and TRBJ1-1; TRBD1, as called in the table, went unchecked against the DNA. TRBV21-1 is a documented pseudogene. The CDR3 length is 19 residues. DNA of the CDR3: TGTGCCAGCAGCACCCGACACCTTGGGACAGGGCGAGCCAACACTGAAGCTTTCTTT. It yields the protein CASSTRHLGTGRANTEAFF.

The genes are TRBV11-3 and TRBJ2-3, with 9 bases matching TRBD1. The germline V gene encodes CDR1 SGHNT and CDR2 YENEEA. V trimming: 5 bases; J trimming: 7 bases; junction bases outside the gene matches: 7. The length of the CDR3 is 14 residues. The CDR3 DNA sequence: TGTGCCAGCAGCCCGGGACAGGGTGGGCATACGCAGTATTTT. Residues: CASSPGQGGHTQYF.

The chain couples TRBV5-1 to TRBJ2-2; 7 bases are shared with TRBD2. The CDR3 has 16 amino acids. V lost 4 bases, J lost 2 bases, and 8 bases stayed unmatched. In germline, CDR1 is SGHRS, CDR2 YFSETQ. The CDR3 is CASSPGGTPNTGELFF. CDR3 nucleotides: TGCGCCAGCAGCCCGGGAGGCACCCCAAACACCGGGGAGCTGTTTTTT.

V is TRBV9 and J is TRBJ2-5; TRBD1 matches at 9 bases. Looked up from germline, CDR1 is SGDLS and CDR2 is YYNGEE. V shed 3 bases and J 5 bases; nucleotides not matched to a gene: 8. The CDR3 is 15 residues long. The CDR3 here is CASSGSGTGFETQYF. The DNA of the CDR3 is TGTGCCAGCAGCGGGAGCGGGACAGGGTTTGAGACCCAGTACTTC.

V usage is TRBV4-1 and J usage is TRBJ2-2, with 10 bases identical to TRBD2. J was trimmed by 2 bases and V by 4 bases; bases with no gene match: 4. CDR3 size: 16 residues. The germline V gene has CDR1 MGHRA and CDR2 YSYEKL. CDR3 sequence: CASSPRTSGNTGELFF. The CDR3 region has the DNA TGCGCCAGCAGCCCTCGGACTAGCGGTAACACCGGGGAGCTGTTTTTT.